What follows describes a single T cell receptor (beta chain). The germline gives CDR1 MNHNS, CDR2 SASEGT. CDR3 size: 15 residues. The V gene end was trimmed by 6 bases and the J gene end by 4 bases; junction bases not matched to a gene: 10. This sample is part of a study of OX40 agonist ivuxolimab in advanced cancers. Method: immunoSEQ multiplex PCR; TCRdb's copy keeps in-frame clones and lacks some. The sample includes tens of thousands of clones, approximately 88% of them seen just once. This chain joins TRBV6-1 and TRBJ2-7; 9 bases match TRBD1. The source is an adult with an advanced solid tumor such as melanoma, head and neck, liver or kidney cancer. The input for sequencing was CD4+ or CD8+ T cells sorted from blood, taken in a trial of the OX40 agonist ivuxolimab. CDR3 amino acids: CASSLTRQGGYEQYF. DNA of the CDR3: TGTGCCAGCAGCTTAACCCGACAGGGGGGGTACGAGCAGTACTTC.